This passage covers 25 T cell receptor beta chains from one sample sequenced in a study of technical replicates of blood from a handful of donors. Produced via immunoSEQ multiplex PCR; TCRdb's table is partial and in-frame only. The sample lists 98,000 or so clones; approximately 94% were seen once. The source material was T cells isolated from PBMCs. The receptors derive from a human donor in good health.

The chain links TRBV19 to TRBJ1-5, with 8 bases identical to TRBD1. J was trimmed by 5 bases and V by 3 bases; bases with no gene match: 18. CDR1 LNHDA and CDR2 SQIVND come from the germline V gene (reference sequence). The CDR3 consists of 19 residues. CDR3 nucleotide sequence: TGTGCCAGTAGTATTTACCAGGGGGCGCAAAGAGTGGACTATCAGCCCCAGCATTTT. Its protein is CASSIYQGAQRVDYQPQHF. The full variable domain, completed using reference TRBV19 and TRBJ1-5, is DGGITQSPKYLFRKEGQNVTLSCEQNLNHDAMYWYRQDPGQGLRLIYYSQIVNDFQKGDIAEGYSVSREKKESFPLTVTSAQKNPTAFYLCASSIYQGAQRVDYQPQHFGDGTRLSIL.

This clone was detected only once. V is TRBV7-3 and J is TRBJ1-6, with 9 bases that match TRBD1. This CDR3 is built from 15 residues. Germline V gives CDR1 SGHTA, CDR2 FQGTGA. J was trimmed by 6 bases and V by 3 bases; bases with no gene match: 3. CDR3: CASSLTGGGNSPLHF. The CDR3 DNA reads TGTGCCAGCAGCTTGACAGGGGGAGGTAATTCACCCCTCCACTTT.

This sequence joins TRBV7-3 and TRBJ2-1, with 9 positions matching TRBD2. CDR3 length: 17 amino acids. Germline values: CDR1 SGHTA, CDR2 FQGTGA. The J segment lost 0 bases and the V segment lost 5 bases, leaving 8 bases of the junction unmatched. As DNA, the CDR3 is TGTGCCAGCAGCCTTGGACTAGCGACTAGCTCCTACAATGAGCAGTTCTTC. This codes for CASSLGLATSSYNEQFF.

The chain has TRBV6-1 and TRBJ2-7; the match to TRBD2 covers 9 bases. Unmatched junction bases numbered 3, after V lost 4 bases and J lost 2 bases. The CDR3 has 14 residues. Germline CDR1 is MNHNS and CDR2 is SASEGT. Here the CDR3 reads CASSALAGTYEQYF. CDR3 DNA: TGTGCCAGCAGTGCCCTAGCGGGGACCTACGAGCAGTACTTC.

This sequence joins TRBV4-2 and TRBJ1-2; tentative D call: TRBD1 (6 bases). The germline gives CDR1 LGHNA, CDR2 YNFKEQ. Trimming took off 5 bases at V and 3 bases at J, with 19 bases between the two ends. This CDR3 is built from 16 residues. The CDR3 reads CASSFNLQGEHYGYTF. As DNA, the CDR3 is TGTGCCAGCAGCTTCAACCTACAGGGAGAGCACTATGGCTACACCTTC.

CDR3 coding DNA: TGTGCCAGTAGTATAGCAGGGGCACGATCCTATAATTCACCCCTCCACTTT. Protein product: CASSIAGARSYNSPLHF. The chain recombines TRBV19 with TRBJ1-6; possible D gene TRBD1, 6 bases. The CDR3 is made up of 17 amino acids. Germline lookup yields CDR1 LNHDA and CDR2 SQIVND (reference sequence). Trimming cost V 1 base and J 1 base, with 11 bases left between them.

This chain links TRBV5-6 with TRBJ2-7, with TRBD1 matching over 9 bases. V was pared by 1 base and J by 3 bases, with 14 bases of the junction left unmatched. This CDR3 has 18 amino acids. Germline lookup yields CDR1 SGHDT and CDR2 YYEEEE. CDR3 in amino acids: CASSLWTGAFLRDYEQYF. CDR3 in DNA: TGTGCCAGCAGCTTGTGGACAGGGGCCTTTCTCAGGGACTACGAGCAGTACTTC.

This chain joins TRBV5-1 and TRBJ2-5, with no clear D. The DNA end is more similar to TRBJ2-7, so the J call may be wrong. Looked up from germline, CDR1 is SGHRS and CDR2 is YFSETQ. This CDR3 is built from 13 residues. CDR3 residues: CASSFRNSYEQYF. CDR3 DNA sequence: TGCGCCAGCAGCTTCCGGAACAGCTACGAGCAGTACTTC.

The V call is TRBV28, the J call TRBJ1-3; the match to TRBD1 covers 8 bases. Germline CDR1 and CDR2: MDHEN and SYDVKM. Trimming removed 6 bases from V and 0 bases from J; junction bases left unmatched: 7. The CDR3 is 16 amino acids. CDR3 in DNA: TGTGCCAGCAGCTCCCCAGGGGGCGCCTCTGGAAACACCATATATTTT. Its protein is CASSSPGGASGNTIYF.

J is TRBJ1-1 and V is TRBV27; TRBD1 agrees at 10 bases. The trim removed 3 bases at V and 1 base at J, leaving 5 bases unmatched. The CDR3 has 16 residues. Germline V gives CDR1 MNHEY, CDR2 SMNVEV (reference sequence). The CDR3, as DNA: TGTGCCAGCAGTTTGGCTGGGACAGGGGAGAACACTGAAGCTTTCTTT. Translating gives CASSLAGTGENTEAFF.

The chain carries TRBV27 and TRBJ2-2; 8 bases map to TRBD1. CDR1 MNHEY and CDR2 SMNVEV come from the germline V gene (reference sequence). V shed 1 base and J 1 base; nucleotides not matched to a gene: 5. The CDR3 consists of 17 residues. The DNA for the CDR3 is TGTGCCAGCAGTTTATTCGGGACAGGCCTGAACACCGGGGAGCTGTTTTTT. It is translated as CASSLFGTGLNTGELFF.

V is TRBV11-2 and J is TRBJ2-7; 8 nucleotides match TRBD1. Per the germline V gene, CDR1 is SGHAT and CDR2 is FQNNGV. J was trimmed by 6 bases and V by 1 base; bases with no gene match: 8. The CDR3 has 15 amino acids. The DNA of the CDR3 is TGTGCCAGCAGCTTAGTGCGGACAGGGAGAGGCGAGCAGTACTTC. As protein: CASSLVRTGRGEQYF.

The V and J genes are TRBV15 and TRBJ2-7; 8 bases line up with TRBD1. This CDR3 has 15 amino acids. CDR1 is LNHNV, CDR2 YYDKDF, per germline (reference sequence). The V gene end was trimmed by 7 bases and the J gene end by 2 bases; junction bases not matched to a gene: 10. CDR3 sequence: CATTFSGTGTYEQYF. The DNA for the CDR3 is TGTGCCACCACTTTTTCCGGGACAGGAACCTACGAGCAGTACTTC.

This clone has a single count. The chain couples TRBV27 to TRBJ2-2; TRBD2 matches 12 bases. Germline V gives CDR1 MNHEY, CDR2 SMNVEV (reference sequence). This CDR3 is 18 amino acids long. The junction had 5 bases not matched to a gene; V was cut back by 3 bases and J by 0 bases. CDR3 sequence (DNA): TGTGCCAGCAGTTTTTGGGCTAGCGGGGGGGCGAACACCGGGGAGCTGTTTTTT. Translating gives CASSFWASGGANTGELFF.

The sample holds one count of this clone. The gene calls are TRBV13 and TRBJ1-3; D possibly corresponds to TRBD1 (6 bases). CDR1 PRHDT and CDR2 FYEKMQ come from the germline V gene (reference sequence). V was shortened by 4 bases and J by 0 bases, with 13 bases between the two germline ends. The CDR3 has 16 amino acids. The CDR3 here is CASSWTASHSGNTIYF. The CDR3 nucleotides read TGTGCCAGCAGCTGGACAGCCTCCCACTCTGGAAACACCATATATTTT.

CDR3 protein: CSVGAGYTEAFF. CDR3 nucleotide sequence: TGCAGCGTTGGGGCAGGCTACACTGAAGCTTTCTTT. The gene calls are TRBV29-1 and TRBJ1-1; D unresolved. CDR1 SQVTM and CDR2 ANQGSEA come from the germline V gene. The CDR3 is 12 residues long. V was clipped by 4 bases and J by 3 bases, with 9 bases between them.

The chain recombines TRBV28 with TRBJ2-1; possibly TRBD2 for D (5 bases). Germline-derived CDR1 and CDR2 are MDHEN and SYDVKM. The length of the CDR3 is 14 residues. V dropped 8 bases and J dropped 8 bases, with 19 bases sitting between them. The CDR3 loop is CASRPASIFDEQFF. CDR3 coding DNA: TGTGCCAGCCGTCCGGCTAGCATATTTGATGAGCAGTTCTTC. The full variable domain, with the rest looked up from reference TRBV28 and TRBJ2-1, is DVKVTQSSRYLVKRTGEKVFLECVQDMDHENMFWYRQDPGLGLRLIYFSYDVKMKEKGDIPEGYSVSREKKERFSLILESASTNQTSMYLCASRPASIFDEQFFGPGTRLTVL.

The rearrangement uses TRBV7-7 and TRBJ2-7; the D gene is possibly TRBD2 (7 bases). Germline V gene sequence: CDR1 SSHAT, CDR2 FNYEAQ (reference sequence). With 3 bases removed from V and 4 bases from J, the gap between germline ends came to 22 bases. CDR3 length: 17 residues. DNA for the CDR3: TGTGCCAGCAGCTTTGGGGGGGCCGCCGGCCAGCTTTACGAGCAGTACTTC. This codes for CASSFGGAAGQLYEQYF. The variable domain in full, completed from reference TRBV7-7 and TRBJ2-7, reads GAGVSQSPRYKVTKRGQDVTLRCDPISSHATLYWYQQALGQGPEFLTYFNYEAQPDKSGLPSDRFSAERPEGSISTLTIQRTEQRDSAMYRCASSFGGAAGQLYEQYFGPGTRLTVT.

The chain combines TRBV15 with TRBJ1-6; 8 bases map to TRBD1. The germline V gene has CDR1 LNHNV and CDR2 YYDKDF (reference sequence). The CDR3 is 14 amino acids. The V and J ends lost 8 bases and 14 bases, in that order; junction bases with no gene match: 14. CDR3 DNA: TGTGCCACCTCCCCCGGGACAGGTCTCAAGGCCCTCCACTTT. It specifies CATSPGTGLKALHF.

CDR3 protein: CASSVNPTGQETQYF. The DNA of the CDR3 is TGTGCCAGCAGCGTAAATCCCACAGGCCAAGAGACCCAGTACTTC. The rearrangement links TRBV9 to TRBJ2-5; D possibly corresponds to TRBD1 (5 bases). This CDR3 is 15 amino acids long. The V end was cut by 1 base, the J end by 1 base, with 11 bases between. The germline CDR1 and CDR2 sequences are SGDLS and YYNGEE.

V is TRBV28 and J is TRBJ2-5; 9 bases fit TRBD1. Germline values: CDR1 MDHEN, CDR2 SYDVKM. This CDR3 is built from 15 residues. The ends lost 4 bases at V and 3 bases at J; junction bases unmatched: 6. In DNA form, the CDR3 reads TGTGCCAGCAGTTCAGCCGGGACAGGGAAAGAGACCCAGTACTTC. Its protein product is CASSSAGTGKETQYF.

The V call is TRBV19, the J call TRBJ1-1; 7 positions agree with TRBD1. V gave up 4 bases and J gave up 1 base; unmatched junction bases: 18. The germline V gene has CDR1 LNHDA and CDR2 SQIVND (reference sequence). The CDR3 loop spans 19 amino acids. CDR3 DNA: TGTGCCAGTAGTAAAAGACCTGAACAGGGGTTCGGTAGGAACACTGAAGCTTTCTTT. Amino acid sequence: CASSKRPEQGFGRNTEAFF.

The chain is built from TRBV9 and TRBJ2-2, with D unclear. Per the germline V gene, CDR1 is SGDLS and CDR2 is YYNGEE. The CDR3 spans 13 residues. Deletions cut 0 bases from V and 3 bases from J, with 3 bases between. The CDR3 coding sequence is TGTGCCAGCAGCGTAGCTGACACCGGGGAGCTGTTTTTT. Translating it yields CASSVADTGELFF.

The rearrangement uses TRBV7-9 and TRBJ2-3; 7 nucleotides match TRBD1. CDR1 and CDR2 (germline): SEHNR, FQNEAQ (reference sequence). Trimming at V came to 3 bases and at J to 1 base, leaving 1 base not matched to a gene. The CDR3 runs 14 residues. The CDR3 loop reads CASSFTGGTDTQYF. Here the CDR3 DNA reads TGTGCCAGCAGCTTTACAGGGGGCACAGATACGCAGTATTTT.

The table lists this clone with a count of one. The chain combines TRBV5-8 with TRBJ1-1; no definite D call. Germline V gene lookup returns CDR1 SGHTS and CDR2 YDEGEE. The CDR3 has 14 residues. Deletions cut 0 bases from V and 6 bases from J, with 12 bases between. CDR3 amino acids: CASSLAIETAEAFF. For the CDR3, the DNA is TGTGCCAGCAGCTTGGCCATTGAAACGGCTGAAGCTTTCTTT.